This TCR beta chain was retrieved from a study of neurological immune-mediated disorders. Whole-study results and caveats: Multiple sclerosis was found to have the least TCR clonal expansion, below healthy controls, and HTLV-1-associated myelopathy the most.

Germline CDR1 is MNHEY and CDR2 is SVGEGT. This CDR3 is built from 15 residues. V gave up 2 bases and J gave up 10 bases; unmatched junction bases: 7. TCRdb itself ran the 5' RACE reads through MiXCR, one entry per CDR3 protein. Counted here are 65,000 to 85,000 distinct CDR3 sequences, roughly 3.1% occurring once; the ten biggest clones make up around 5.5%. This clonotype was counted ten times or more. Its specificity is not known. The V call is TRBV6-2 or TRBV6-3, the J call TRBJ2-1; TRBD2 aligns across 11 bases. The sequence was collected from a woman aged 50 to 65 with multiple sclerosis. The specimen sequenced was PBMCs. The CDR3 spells CASSYRGSGRGEQFF. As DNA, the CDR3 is TGTGCCAGCAGTTACCGAGGTAGCGGGAGGGGAGAGCAGTTCTTC.